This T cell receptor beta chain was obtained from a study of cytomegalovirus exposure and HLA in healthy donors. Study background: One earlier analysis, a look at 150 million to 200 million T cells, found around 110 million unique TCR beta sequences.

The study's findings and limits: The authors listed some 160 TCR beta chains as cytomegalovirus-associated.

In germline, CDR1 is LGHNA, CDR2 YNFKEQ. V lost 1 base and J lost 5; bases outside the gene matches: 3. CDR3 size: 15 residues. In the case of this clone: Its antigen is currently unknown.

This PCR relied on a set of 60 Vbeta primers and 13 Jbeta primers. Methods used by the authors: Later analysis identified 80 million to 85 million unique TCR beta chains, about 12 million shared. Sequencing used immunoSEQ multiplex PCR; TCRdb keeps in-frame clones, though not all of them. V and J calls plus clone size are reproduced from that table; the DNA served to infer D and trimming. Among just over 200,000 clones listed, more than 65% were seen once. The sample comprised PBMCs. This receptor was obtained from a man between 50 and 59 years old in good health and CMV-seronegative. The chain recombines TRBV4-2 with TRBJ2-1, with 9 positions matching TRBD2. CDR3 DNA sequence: TGTGCCAGCAGCCAAGGGACTAGCGCGGACAATGAGCAGTTCTTC. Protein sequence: CASSQGTSADNEQFF.